The present T cell receptor beta chain was sequenced within a study of cytomegalovirus exposure and HLA in healthy donors. Study-wide findings and caveats: Only CMV serostatus was available as immune exposure information. In a later analysis, common viral pathogens appeared linked to several of the most significant clusters. There were reportedly fewer N-insertions in an Asian-associated ancestry cluster than the approximately 600-donor mean, in a later analysis.

PCR used 60 Vbeta primers and 13 Jbeta primers. In the study's own analysis: Unique TCR beta chains totaled some 80 million in a later count, with around 12 million of them shared. Assay used: immunoSEQ multiplex PCR; TCRdb lists only in-frame clones, some missing. Clone size and the V and J calls come from that table; the DNA yielded D and trimming. This sample has approximately 190,000 clones, with around 90% found just once. Comments on this clone: Its antigen is as yet unknown.

The CDR3 has 12 residues. The germline V gene encodes CDR1 MGHRA and CDR2 YSYEKL. V shed 2 bases and J shed 7 bases, with 8 bases lying between them. The sample was PBMCs. The TCR originated in a boy aged 2 to 10 in good health and CMV-seronegative. The V call is TRBV4-1, the J call TRBJ1-2, with no clear D. Here the CDR3 reads CASSQLGSGYTF. The CDR3 DNA is TGCGCCAGCAGCCAACTGGGGAGTGGCTACACCTTC.